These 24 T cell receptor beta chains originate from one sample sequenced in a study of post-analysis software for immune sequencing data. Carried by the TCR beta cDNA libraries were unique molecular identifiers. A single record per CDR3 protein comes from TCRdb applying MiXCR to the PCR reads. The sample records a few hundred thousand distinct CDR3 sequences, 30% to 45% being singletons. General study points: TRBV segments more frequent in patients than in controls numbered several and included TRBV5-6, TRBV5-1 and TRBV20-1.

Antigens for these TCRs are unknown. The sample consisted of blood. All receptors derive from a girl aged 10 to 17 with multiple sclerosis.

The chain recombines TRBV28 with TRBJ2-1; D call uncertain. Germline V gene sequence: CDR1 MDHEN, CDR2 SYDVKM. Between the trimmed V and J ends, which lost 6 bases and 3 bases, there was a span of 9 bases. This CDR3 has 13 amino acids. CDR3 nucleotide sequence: TGTGCCAGCAGATTTTCGGACTACAATGAGCAGTTCTTC. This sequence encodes CASRFSDYNEQFF.

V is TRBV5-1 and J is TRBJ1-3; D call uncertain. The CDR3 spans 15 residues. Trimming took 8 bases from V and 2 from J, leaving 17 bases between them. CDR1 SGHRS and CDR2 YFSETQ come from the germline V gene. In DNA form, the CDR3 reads TGCGCCAGTAAACGATCCATCGACCCTGGAAACACCATATATTTT. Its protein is CASKRSIDPGNTIYF.

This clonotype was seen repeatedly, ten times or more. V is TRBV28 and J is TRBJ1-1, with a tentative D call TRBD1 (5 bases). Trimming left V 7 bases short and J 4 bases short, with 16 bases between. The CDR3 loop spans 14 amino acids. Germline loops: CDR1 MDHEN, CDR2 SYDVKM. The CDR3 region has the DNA TGTGCCAGCAATCAGGGCTGGCTCGGCACTGAAGCTTTCTTT. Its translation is CASNQGWLGTEAFF.

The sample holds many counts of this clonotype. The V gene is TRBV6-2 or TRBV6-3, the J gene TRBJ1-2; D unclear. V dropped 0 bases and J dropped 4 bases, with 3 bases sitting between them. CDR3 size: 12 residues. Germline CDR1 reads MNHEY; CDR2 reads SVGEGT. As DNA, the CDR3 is TGTGCCAGCAGTTACTCAGGCTATGGCTACACCTTC. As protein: CASSYSGYGYTF.

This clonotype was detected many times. The CDR3 region is CASSPRDGTYEQYF. CDR3 coding DNA: TGTGCCAGCTCACCACGGGACGGCACCTACGAGCAGTACTTC. V is TRBV18 and J is TRBJ2-7; D tentatively reads TRBD1 or TRBD2 (5 bases each). Germline assignment: CDR1 KGHSH and CDR2 LQKENI. V was pared by 1 base and J by 2 bases, with 9 bases between. This CDR3 contains 14 residues.

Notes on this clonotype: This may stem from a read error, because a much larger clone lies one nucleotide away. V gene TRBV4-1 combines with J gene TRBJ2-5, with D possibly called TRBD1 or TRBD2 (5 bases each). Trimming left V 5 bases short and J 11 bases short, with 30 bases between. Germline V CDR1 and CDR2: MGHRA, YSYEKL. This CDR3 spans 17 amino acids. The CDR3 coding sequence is TGCGCCAGCAGCGGGACGCCGAGCCAGCCTCTTTACAATGAGCAGTACTTC. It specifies CASSGTPSQPLYNEQYF.

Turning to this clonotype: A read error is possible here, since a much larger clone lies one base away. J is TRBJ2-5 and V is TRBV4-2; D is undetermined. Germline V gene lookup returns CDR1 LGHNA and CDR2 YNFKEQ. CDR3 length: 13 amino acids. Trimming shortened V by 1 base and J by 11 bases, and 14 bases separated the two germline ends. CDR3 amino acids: CASSQGFSDEQYF. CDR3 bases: TGTGCCAGCAGCCAAGGCTTTTCGGATGAGCAGTACTTC.

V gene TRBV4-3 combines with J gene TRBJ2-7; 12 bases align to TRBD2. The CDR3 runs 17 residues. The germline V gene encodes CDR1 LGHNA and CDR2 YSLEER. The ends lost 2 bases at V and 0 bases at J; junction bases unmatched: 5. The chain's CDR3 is CASSQMTSGGYSYEQYF. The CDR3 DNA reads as TGCGCCAGCAGCCAAATGACTAGCGGGGGATACTCCTACGAGCAGTACTTC.

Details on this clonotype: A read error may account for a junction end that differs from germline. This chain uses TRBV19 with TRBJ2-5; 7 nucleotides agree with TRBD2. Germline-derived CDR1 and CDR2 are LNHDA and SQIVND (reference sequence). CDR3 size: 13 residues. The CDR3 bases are TGTGCCAGTAAACTAGCGTGGCAAGAGACCCGGTACTTC. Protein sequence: CASKLAWQETRYF.

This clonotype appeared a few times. CDR3 sequence reads: CASSLLRGATDTQYF. CDR3 nucleotide sequence: TGCGCCAGCAGCTTGTTGCGGGGGGCCACAGATACGCAGTATTTT. The chain links TRBV5-1 to TRBJ2-3; 8 bases line up with TRBD2. The germline CDR1 and CDR2 sequences are SGHRS and YFSETQ. V gave up 1 base and J gave up 2 bases; unmatched junction bases: 3. The CDR3 has 15 amino acids.

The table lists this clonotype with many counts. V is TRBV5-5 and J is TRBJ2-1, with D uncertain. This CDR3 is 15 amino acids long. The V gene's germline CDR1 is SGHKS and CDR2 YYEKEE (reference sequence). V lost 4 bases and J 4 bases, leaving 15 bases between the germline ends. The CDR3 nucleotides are TGTGCCAGCAGCCTATCTTTCGGTGAATACAATGAGCAGTTCTTC. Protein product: CASSLSFGEYNEQFF.

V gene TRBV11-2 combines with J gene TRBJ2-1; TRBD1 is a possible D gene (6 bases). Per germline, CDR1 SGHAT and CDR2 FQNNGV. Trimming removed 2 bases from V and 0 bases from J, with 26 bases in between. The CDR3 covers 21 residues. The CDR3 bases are TGTGCCAGCAGCTTACCCCTGGGGGCAGGAGTTACGAGTCCCTCCTACAATGAGCAGTTCTTC. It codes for CASSLPLGAGVTSPSYNEQFF.

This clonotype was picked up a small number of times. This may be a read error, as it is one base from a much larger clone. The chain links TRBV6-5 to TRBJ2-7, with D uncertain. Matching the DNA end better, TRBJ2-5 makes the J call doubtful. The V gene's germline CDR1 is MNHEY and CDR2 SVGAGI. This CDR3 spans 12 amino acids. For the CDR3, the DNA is TGTGCCAGCAGTTCCCAGACTGTGACCCAGTACTTC. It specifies CASSSQTVTQYF.

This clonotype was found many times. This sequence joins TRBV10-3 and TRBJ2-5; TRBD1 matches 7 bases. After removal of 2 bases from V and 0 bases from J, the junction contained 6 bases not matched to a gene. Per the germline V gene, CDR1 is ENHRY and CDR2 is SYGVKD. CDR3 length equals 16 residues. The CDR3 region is CAISEGQAMYQETQYF. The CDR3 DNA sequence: TGTGCCATCAGTGAGGGACAGGCGATGTACCAAGAGACCCAGTACTTC.

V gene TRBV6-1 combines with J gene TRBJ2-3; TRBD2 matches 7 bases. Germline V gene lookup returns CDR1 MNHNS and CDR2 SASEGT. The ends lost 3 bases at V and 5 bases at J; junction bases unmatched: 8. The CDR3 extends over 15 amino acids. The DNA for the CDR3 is TGTGCCAGCAGTGAGGCTAGCGGAGGGAGAGATACGCAGTATTTT. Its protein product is CASSEASGGRDTQYF.

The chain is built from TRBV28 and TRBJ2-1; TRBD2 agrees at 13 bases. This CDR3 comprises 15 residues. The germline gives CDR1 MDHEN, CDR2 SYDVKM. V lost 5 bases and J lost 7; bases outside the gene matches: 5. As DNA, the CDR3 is TGTGCCAGCAGTCCCGGGACTAGCGGGAATAATGAGCAGTTCTTC. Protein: CASSPGTSGNNEQFF.

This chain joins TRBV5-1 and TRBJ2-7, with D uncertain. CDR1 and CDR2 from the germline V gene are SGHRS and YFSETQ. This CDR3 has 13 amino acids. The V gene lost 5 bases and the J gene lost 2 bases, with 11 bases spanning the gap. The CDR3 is CASSQGRTYEQYF. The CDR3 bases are TGCGCCAGCAGTCAAGGACGGACCTACGAGCAGTACTTC.

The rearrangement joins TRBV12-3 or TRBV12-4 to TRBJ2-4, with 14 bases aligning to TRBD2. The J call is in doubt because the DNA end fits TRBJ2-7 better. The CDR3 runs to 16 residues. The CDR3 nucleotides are TGTGCCAGCACCCAAGCCAGGACTAGCGGGAGGCACGAGCAGTACTTC. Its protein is CASTQARTSGRHEQYF.

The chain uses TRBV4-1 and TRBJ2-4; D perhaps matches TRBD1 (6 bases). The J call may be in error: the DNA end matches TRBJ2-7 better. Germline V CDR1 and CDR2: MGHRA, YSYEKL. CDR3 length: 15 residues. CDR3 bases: TGCGCCAGCAGCCAAGCATCTGGCAGGGGTAACGAGCAGTACTTC. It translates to CASSQASGRGNEQYF.

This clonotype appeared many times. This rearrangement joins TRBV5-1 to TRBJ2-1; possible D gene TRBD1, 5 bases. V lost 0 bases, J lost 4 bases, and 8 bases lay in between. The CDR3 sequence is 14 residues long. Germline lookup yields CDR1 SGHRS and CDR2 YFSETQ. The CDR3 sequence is CASSLAGKYNEQFF. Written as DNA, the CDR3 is TGCGCCAGCAGCTTGGCAGGGAAATACAATGAGCAGTTCTTC.

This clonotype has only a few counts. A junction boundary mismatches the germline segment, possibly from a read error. CDR3 amino acids: CATSGDLKAGEKLFF. DNA for the CDR3: TGTGCCACCAGCGGAGATTTGAAGGCAGGTGAAAAACTGTTTTTT. V is TRBV15 and J is TRBJ1-4; D unresolved. This CDR3 is 15 amino acids long. In germline, CDR1 is LNHNV, CDR2 YYDKDF (reference sequence).

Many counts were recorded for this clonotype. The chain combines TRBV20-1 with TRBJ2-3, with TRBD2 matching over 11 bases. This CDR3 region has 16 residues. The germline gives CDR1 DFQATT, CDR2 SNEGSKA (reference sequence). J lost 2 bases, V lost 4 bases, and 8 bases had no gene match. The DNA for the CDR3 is TGCAGTGCTACCATGTTACTAGCGGGAGACACAGATACGCAGTATTTT. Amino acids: CSATMLLAGDTDTQYF.

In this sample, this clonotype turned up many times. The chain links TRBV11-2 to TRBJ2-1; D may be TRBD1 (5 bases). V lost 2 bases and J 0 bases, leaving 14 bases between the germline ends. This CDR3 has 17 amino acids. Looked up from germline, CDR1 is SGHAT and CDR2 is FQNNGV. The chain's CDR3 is CASSLYRGVSSYNEQFF. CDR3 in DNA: TGTGCCAGCAGCTTATATAGGGGTGTCAGCTCCTACAATGAGCAGTTCTTC.

This CDR3 is CASSYAGSYEQYF. The CDR3 DNA reads TGTGCCAGCAGTTACGCAGGTTCCTACGAGCAGTACTTC. The V gene is TRBV6-2 or TRBV6-3, the J gene TRBJ2-7; D is undetermined. Germline lookup yields CDR1 MNHEY and CDR2 SVGEGT. This CDR3 comprises 13 residues. V lost 2 bases and J 1 base, leaving 6 bases between the germline ends.